The sequence of this T cell receptor beta chain was determined in a study of early T cells in non-severe SARS-CoV-2 infection. For the study at large: Chains from this unsorted whole-blood bulk RNA could not be paired. The study's findings and limits: Anti-spike CD8 responses were favored in VDJdb matching, and private and CD4 specificities were missed.

The germline V gene has CDR1 SGHVS and CDR2 FNYEAQ. V was cut by 7 bases and J by 0 bases, with 9 bases left in between. The CDR3 covers 13 residues. Comments on this clonotype: No antigen is known for it.

TCRdb redid the calling of the 5' RACE reads with MiXCR, one entry per CDR3 protein. The table records under 140,000 distinct CDR3 sequences, over 9.5% of them present only once. Sequenced material: whole blood, taken at baseline. The chain joins TRBV7-6 to TRBJ1-1; D perhaps matches TRBD1 (5 bases). The source is an adult who was a healthcare worker with PCR-confirmed SARS-CoV-2 infection or an uninfected control (not recorded which). The CDR3 bases are TGTGCCAGCAATCAGGGTATGAACACTGAAGCTTTCTTT. Translation: CASNQGMNTEAFF. Full variable domain (missing parts from reference TRBV7-6 and TRBJ1-1): GAGVSQSPRYKVTKRGQDVALRCDPISGHVSLYWYRQALGQGPEFLTYFNYEAQQDKSGLPNDRFSAERPEGSISTLTIQRTEQRDSAMYRCASNQGMNTEAFFGQGTRLTVV.